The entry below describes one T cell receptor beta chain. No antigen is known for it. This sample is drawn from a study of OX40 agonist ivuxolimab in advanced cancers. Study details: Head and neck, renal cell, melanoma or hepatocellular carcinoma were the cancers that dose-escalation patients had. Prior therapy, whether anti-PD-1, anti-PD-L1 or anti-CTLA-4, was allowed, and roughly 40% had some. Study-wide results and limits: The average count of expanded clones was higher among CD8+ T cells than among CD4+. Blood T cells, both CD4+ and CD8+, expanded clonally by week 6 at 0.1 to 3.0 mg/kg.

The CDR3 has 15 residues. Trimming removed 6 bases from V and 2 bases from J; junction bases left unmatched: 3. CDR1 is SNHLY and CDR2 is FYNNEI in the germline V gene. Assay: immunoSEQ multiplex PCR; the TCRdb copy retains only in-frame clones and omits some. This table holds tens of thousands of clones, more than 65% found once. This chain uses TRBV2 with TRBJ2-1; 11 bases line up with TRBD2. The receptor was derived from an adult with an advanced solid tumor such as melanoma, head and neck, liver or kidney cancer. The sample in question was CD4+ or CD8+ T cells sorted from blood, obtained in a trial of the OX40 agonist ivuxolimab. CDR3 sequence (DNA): TGTGCCAGCAGCAAGACTAGCGGGACCTACAATGAGCAGTTCTTC. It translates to CASSKTSGTYNEQFF. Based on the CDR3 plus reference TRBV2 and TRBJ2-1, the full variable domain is EPEVTQTPSHQVTQMGQEVILRCVPISNHLYFYWYRQILGQKVEFLVSFYNNEISEKSEIFDDQFSVERPDGSNFTLKIRSTKLEDSAMYFCASSKTSGTYNEQFFGPGTRLTVL.